The 32 T cell receptor beta chains given below trace back to one sample, sequenced in a study of shared clonotypes between healthy human individuals. Sequenced by immunoSEQ multiplex PCR; TCRdb stores in-frame clones only, minus some. The profile shows a few million clones, over 90% of them singletons. The sample consisted of naive CD4+ T cells from PBMCs. Subset meaning: CD45RA+ positively selected. The receptor source for this set is a man aged 18 to 30 in good health. Some clones in this sample may be carry-over from other donors' samples.

DNA of the CDR3: TGTGCCAGCAGTGGGCAAAATGAGCAGTTCTTC. The encoded protein is CASSGQNEQFF. This sequence joins TRBV2 and TRBJ2-1; no clear D. Germline V gene sequence: CDR1 SNHLY, CDR2 FYNNEI. The CDR3 consists of 11 residues. V dropped 4 bases and J dropped 7 bases, with 5 bases sitting between them.

This chain joins TRBV9 and TRBJ2-3; D unresolved. Trimming left V 0 bases short and J 4 bases short, with 12 bases between. Germline lookup yields CDR1 SGDLS and CDR2 YYNGEE. This CDR3 region has 15 residues. CDR3: CASSVGSPGADTQYF. DNA of the CDR3: TGTGCCAGCAGCGTAGGATCCCCAGGCGCAGATACGCAGTATTTT.

The chain is built from TRBV5-6 and TRBJ1-2; D ambiguous. This CDR3 has 12 amino acids. Germline V gene data show CDR1 as SGHDT and CDR2 as YYEEEE. The V gene lost 2 bases and the J gene lost 8 bases, with 10 bases spanning the gap. The CDR3 sequence: CASSFVQAGYTF. Here the CDR3 DNA reads TGTGCCAGCAGCTTCGTCCAGGCCGGCTACACCTTC.

The chain employs TRBV5-1 and TRBJ2-5; 9 bases line up with TRBD1. J was trimmed by 0 bases and V by 4 bases; bases with no gene match: 7. The CDR3 length is 16 residues. From germline, CDR1 is SGHRS and CDR2 YFSETQ. The CDR3 DNA reads TGCGCCAGCAGCCTCGGACAGGGGACGTACCAAGAGACCCAGTACTTC. Its translation: CASSLGQGTYQETQYF.

This chain uses TRBV18 with TRBJ2-1; D call uncertain. CDR3 length: 12 residues. Looked up from germline, CDR1 is KGHSH and CDR2 is LQKENI. Trimming left V 6 bases short and J 4 bases short, with 7 bases between. This CDR3 reads CASSAQYNEQFF. CDR3 DNA sequence: TGTGCCAGCTCCGCCCAATACAATGAGCAGTTCTTC.

The V call is TRBV5-1, the J call TRBJ1-1, with 9 bases matching TRBD1. V lost 4 bases, J lost 3 bases, and 10 bases stayed unmatched. This CDR3 has 16 residues. Germline-derived CDR1 and CDR2 are SGHRS and YFSETQ. CDR3 loop: CASSDELRTGDTEAFF. CDR3 coding DNA: TGCGCCAGCAGCGACGAACTGAGGACAGGGGACACTGAAGCTTTCTTT.

This clone was observed a single time. The rearrangement links TRBV5-6 to TRBJ1-1, with D hard to call. Germline V gives CDR1 SGHDT, CDR2 YYEEEE. V was cut by 2 bases and J by 6 bases, with 5 bases left in between. The CDR3 contains 11 residues. CDR3 sequence reads: CASSLSSEAFF. CDR3 sequence (DNA): TGTGCCAGCAGCTTAAGTTCTGAAGCTTTCTTT.

On this clone: Different DNA sequences within this sample yield the same CDR3. The chain combines TRBV28 with TRBJ2-7; 8 positions match TRBD1. CDR3 length: 14 residues. Per the germline V gene, CDR1 is MDHEN and CDR2 is SYDVKM. Trimming at V came to 4 bases and at J to 3 bases, leaving 5 bases not matched to a gene. DNA of the CDR3: TGTGCCAGCAGTTCCCCGGGACAGGTCTACGAGCAGTACTTC. Translation: CASSSPGQVYEQYF.

The rearrangement uses TRBV5-1 and TRBJ2-1; 7 bases fit TRBD1. J gave up 5 bases and V 3 bases, and 8 bases lay outside the gene matches. Germline loops: CDR1 SGHRS, CDR2 YFSETQ. The CDR3 is 15 residues long. CDR3 protein: CASSWTGDKNNEQFF. CDR3 nucleotide sequence: TGCGCCAGCAGCTGGACAGGCGATAAGAACAATGAGCAGTTCTTC.

This clone was detected a few times. V and J are TRBV2 and TRBJ1-1; tentative D call: TRBD1 (6 bases). Germline CDR1 reads SNHLY; CDR2 reads FYNNEI. The CDR3 covers 13 residues. V dropped 11 bases and J dropped 1 base, with 14 bases sitting between them. The CDR3 bases are TGTGCCTCCTTCATAGGGGGGAACACTGAAGCTTTCTTT. Its translation is CASFIGGNTEAFF.

The J gene is TRBJ2-7, the V gene TRBV4-3; TRBD2 is a possible D gene (5 bases). Deletions cut 0 bases from V and 4 bases from J, with 13 bases between. CDR3 size: 15 residues. The germline V gene has CDR1 LGHNA and CDR2 YSLEER. The CDR3 DNA reads TGCGCCAGCAGCCAAGACTCGGGGAATGTGTACGAGCAGTACTTC. It codes for CASSQDSGNVYEQYF.

This rearrangement joins TRBV2 to TRBJ2-1; D possibly corresponds to TRBD2 (5 bases). Trimming pared 0 bases from V and 9 bases from J, leaving 15 bases between. Germline assignment: CDR1 SNHLY and CDR2 FYNNEI. CDR3 length: 15 residues. The CDR3 nucleotides read TGTGCCAGCAGTGAAGCTGGCGGGCGGAGAGGTGAGCAGTTCTTC. Translating it yields CASSEAGGRRGEQFF.

As to this clone: At the DNA level, this CDR3 is encoded by other sequences in the same sample as well. The DNA of the CDR3 is TGTGCCAGCAGTTTAAAGTATCAGCCCCAGCATTTT. It is translated as CASSLKYQPQHF. The chain employs TRBV28 and TRBJ1-5; no clear D gene. The CDR3 has 12 residues. Trimming left V 2 bases short and J 5 bases short, with 4 bases between. Germline assignment: CDR1 MDHEN and CDR2 SYDVKM. Combining the CDR3 with reference TRBV28 and TRBJ1-5 gives the whole variable domain DVKVTQSSRYLVKRTGEKVFLECVQDMDHENMFWYRQDPGLGLRLIYFSYDVKMKEKGDIPEGYSVSREKKERFSLILESASTNQTSMYLCASSLKYQPQHFGDGTRLSIL.

CDR3 sequence (DNA): TGTGCCGGAATAGGAGGCCTAGCCCACAATGAGCAGTTCTTC. Its protein product is CAGIGGLAHNEQFF. The V call is TRBV30, the J call TRBJ2-1; D is perhaps TRBD2 (5 bases). The germline V and J ends were trimmed by 8 bases and 5 bases, with 19 bases remaining between them. The CDR3 runs 14 residues. The germline V gene encodes CDR1 GTSNPN and CDR2 SVGIG (reference sequence).

V gene TRBV5-1 combines with J gene TRBJ2-7; 7 positions match TRBD1. V was clipped by 3 bases and J by 4 bases; unmatched bases: 19. Germline V gives CDR1 SGHRS, CDR2 YFSETQ. The CDR3 extends over 18 amino acids. CDR3 in DNA: TGCGCCAGCAGCTCCCTATTCACAGGGGCTCTTATGCGGTACGAGCAGTACTTC. Translating gives CASSSLFTGALMRYEQYF.

The V call is TRBV7-2, the J call TRBJ2-5, with 10 bases that match TRBD1. The CDR3 is 17 residues long. J gave up 5 bases and V 2 bases, and 11 bases lay outside the gene matches. CDR1 and CDR2 from the germline V gene are SGHTA and FQGNSA. In DNA form, the CDR3 reads TGTGCCAGCAGCTTATACGGTCCGGGACAGGGGCAGGAGACCCAGTACTTC. As protein: CASSLYGPGQGQETQYF.

The gene calls are TRBV19 and TRBJ2-1; D not resolved. CDR1 is LNHDA and CDR2 is SQIVND in the germline V gene (reference sequence). The V and J ends lost 10 bases and 8 bases respectively, with 30 bases between them. The CDR3 has 17 residues. CDR3 sequence (DNA): TGTGCCAATCACCTTCTTACTCAATTCTACAAATCGGATGAGCAGTTCTTC. As protein: CANHLLTQFYKSDEQFF.

V is TRBV29-1 and J is TRBJ1-2; 9 nucleotides align to TRBD1. Germline CDR1 reads SQVTM; CDR2 reads ANQGSEA. The CDR3 covers 13 residues. V shed 0 bases, J shed 4 bases, and the junction held 0 bases outside the gene matches. The CDR3 sequence: CSVEETGGYGYTF. DNA of the CDR3: TGCAGCGTTGAAGAGACAGGGGGCTATGGCTACACCTTC. Variable domain in full (rest from reference TRBV29-1 and TRBJ1-2): SAVISQKPSRDICQRGTSLTIQCQVDSQVTMMFWYRQQPGQSLTLIATANQGSEATYESGFVIDKFPISRPNLTFSTLTVSNMSPEDSSIYLCSVEETGGYGYTFGSGTRLTVV.

As regards this clone: Other DNA sequences in the sample encode the same CDR3. The chain has TRBV6-5 and TRBJ2-7; D is uncertain. The CDR3 has 11 amino acids. Germline loops: CDR1 MNHEY, CDR2 SVGAGI. The V end lost 6 bases, the J end lost 1 base, and 4 bases lay between the germline ends. As DNA, the CDR3 is TGTGCCAGCAGCCAATCCTACGAGCAGTACTTC. Amino acid sequence: CASSQSYEQYF.

The genes are TRBV29-1 and TRBJ2-2; 11 bases fit TRBD1. V lost 0 bases to trimming and J lost 5 bases; unmatched junction nucleotides: 5. Per the germline V gene, CDR1 is SQVTM and CDR2 is ANQGSEA. This CDR3 is built from 16 residues. The DNA of the CDR3 is TGCAGCGTTGAAGACCCGGGACAGGGGGTAACCGGGGAGCTGTTTTTT. Amino acid sequence: CSVEDPGQGVTGELFF.

The chain recombines TRBV6-5 with TRBJ2-7; D remains ambiguous. Germline V gives CDR1 MNHEY, CDR2 SVGAGI. This CDR3 contains 11 residues. Trimming pared 7 bases from V and 3 bases from J, leaving 7 bases between. The CDR3 nucleotides read TGTGCCAGCACCGACCACTACGAGCAGTACTTC. It codes for CASTDHYEQYF.

The chain joins TRBV25-1 to TRBJ2-3; 10 bases are a match to TRBD1. Germline values: CDR1 MGHDK, CDR2 SYGVNS. V trimming: 7 bases; J trimming: 6 bases; junction bases outside the gene matches: 4. CDR3 length equals 13 residues. Written as DNA, the CDR3 is TGTGCCAGCAAGGGACAGGGGACCGATACGCAGTATTTT. Translation gives CASKGQGTDTQYF.

This clone was detected only once. The chain couples TRBV5-1 to TRBJ1-4, with no clear D. CDR1 and CDR2 from the germline V gene are SGHRS and YFSETQ. Trimming cost V 2 bases and J 3 bases, with 11 bases left between them. The CDR3 extends over 15 amino acids. CDR3 loop: CASSFRSSSNEKLFF. The CDR3, as DNA: TGCGCCAGCAGCTTCAGATCTTCTTCTAATGAAAAACTGTTTTTT. Full variable domain (outside the CDR3, taken from reference TRBV5-1 and TRBJ1-4): KAGVTQTPRYLIKTRGQQVTLSCSPISGHRSVSWYQQTPGQGLQFLFEYFSETQRNKGNFPGRFSGRQFSNSRSEMNVSTLELGDSALYLCASSFRSSSNEKLFFGSGTQLSVL.

This clone was observed a handful of times. Distinct nucleotide sequences in the sample also encode this CDR3. The chain employs TRBV6-5 and TRBJ1-1; D unresolved. This CDR3 is 14 amino acids long. Per germline, CDR1 MNHEY and CDR2 SVGAGI. V was trimmed by 0 bases and J by 0 bases, leaving 5 bases between them. CDR3 amino acids: CASSYSPVNTEAFF. CDR3 in DNA: TGTGCCAGCAGTTACTCCCCCGTGAACACTGAAGCTTTCTTT.

V usage is TRBV27 and J usage is TRBJ1-2; TRBD1 agrees at 7 bases. The CDR3 has 15 amino acids. Germline V gene sequence: CDR1 MNHEY, CDR2 SMNVEV (reference sequence). V shed 3 bases, J shed 4 bases, and the junction held 8 bases outside the gene matches. CDR3 residues: CASSLRPTGSYGYTF. The CDR3 DNA follows: TGTGCCAGCAGTTTGCGACCGACAGGGAGCTATGGCTACACCTTC.

The chain recombines TRBV29-1 with TRBJ2-1, with TRBD2 as a possible D gene (6 bases). Germline assignment: CDR1 SQVTM and CDR2 ANQGSEA. The ends were cut back, 7 bases at V and 5 bases at J, with 6 bases in the middle. The CDR3 sequence is 10 residues long. The CDR3 bases are TGCAGCGGCGGGAACAATGAGCAGTTCTTC. Encoded protein: CSGGNNEQFF.

Worth noting for this clone: Other nucleotide sequences from this sample produce the same CDR3. This chain uses TRBV7-2 with TRBJ2-1; D call uncertain. V lost 0 bases, J lost 8 bases, and 8 bases lay in between. This CDR3 contains 13 residues. Germline V gene lookup returns CDR1 SGHTA and CDR2 FQGNSA. The CDR3 DNA reads TGTGCCAGCAGCTTAGCCGGTACGGATGAGCAGTTCTTC. It specifies CASSLAGTDEQFF.

The V call is TRBV4-1, the J call TRBJ2-5; a weak D match, TRBD1 (6 bases). V lost 4 bases, J lost 3 bases, and 15 bases lay in between. This CDR3 spans 15 amino acids. CDR1 is MGHRA, CDR2 YSYEKL, per germline. The CDR3: CASSLRDNLKETQYF. CDR3 coding DNA: TGCGCCAGCAGCCTCCGGGACAATCTTAAAGAGACCCAGTACTTC.

The rearrangement joins TRBV4-1 to TRBJ2-1; tentative D call: TRBD2 (6 bases). Trimming cost V 5 bases and J 2 bases, with 13 bases left between them. The CDR3 is 15 residues long. Germline CDR1 is MGHRA and CDR2 is YSYEKL. CDR3 sequence: CASSNGTQAYNEQFF. The CDR3 coding sequence is TGCGCCAGCAGCAACGGGACTCAGGCCTACAATGAGCAGTTCTTC.

The chain joins TRBV11-2 to TRBJ2-2, with 10 bases matching TRBD2. CDR1 is SGHAT, CDR2 FQNNGV, per germline. The trim removed 2 bases at V and 5 bases at J, leaving 8 bases unmatched. This CDR3 comprises 17 residues. As DNA, the CDR3 is TGTGCCAGCAGCTTATCCAGCGGGAGGGCTTCTACCGGGGAGCTGTTTTTT. It yields the protein CASSLSSGRASTGELFF.

The V gene is TRBV5-4, the J gene TRBJ2-5; D may be TRBD2 (5 bases). The germline CDR1 and CDR2 sequences are SGHNT and YYREEE (reference sequence). The CDR3 runs to 15 residues. Trimming removed 1 base at V and 3 bases at J, with 13 bases between. CDR3 sequence (DNA): TGTGCCAGCAGCTTGTATGGAGTGGGAGAAGAGACCCAGTACTTC. Amino acid sequence: CASSLYGVGEETQYF.

The gene calls are TRBV5-5 and TRBJ1-2; maybe TRBD1 (6 bases). Trimming cost V 5 bases and J 3 bases, with 11 bases left between them. Germline CDR1 SGHKS, CDR2 YYEKEE (reference sequence). The CDR3 length is 13 residues. The CDR3 sequence: CASSMEGDYGYTF. Here the CDR3 DNA reads TGTGCCAGCAGTATGGAGGGGGACTATGGCTACACCTTC.